This T cell receptor (beta chain) appears in the sequencing data of a study of memory CD4+ T cells and cytomegalovirus serostatus. Whole-study context: Donors were healthy Belgian adults, several CMV seropositive and 24 seronegative.

Whole-study results and caveats: CD4+ memory repertoires contained about 40% of the 164 reported CMV TCRbeta sequences.

Per the original data handling: After removing out-of-frame reads, around 2,100,000 distinct TCRbeta sequences remained. TCRdb keeps only in-frame clones here, not all; method: immunoSEQ multiplex PCR. The V and J calls and the clone size are those of that table, but D and trimming were determined from the DNA. The table includes 48,000 or so clones, roughly 78% detected once. The sort gate was single viable CD3+CD4+CD8-CD45RO+ cells for memory CD4+ T cells. CMV serostatus came from serum IgG against pp150, pp28, p38, p52. In regard to this clone: Its target is not known.

V was pared by 2 bases and J by 5 bases, with 10 bases between. The CDR3 has 13 amino acids. Germline loops: CDR1 MDHEN, CDR2 SYDVKM. Source material: memory CD4+ T cells from blood. This chain uses TRBV28 with TRBJ2-7, with a possible D match to TRBD2 (7 bases). The sequence derives from an adult in good health and CMV-seronegative. The CDR3 nucleotides read TGTGCCAGCAGTTTAGGGGGGGCGAACGAGCAGTACTTC. This translates into CASSLGGANEQYF.